Each of the 11 T cell receptor beta chains below was sequenced from the same sample in a study of beta chain features in type 1 diabetes. The sequenced template was cDNA made from the entire isolated RNA. Only in-frame clones appear in the TCRdb table, and some are missing; sequencing was by immunoSEQ multiplex PCR. The sample holds roughly 140,000 clones, around 51% seen once. The sequenced sample consisted of Tregs from blood. The receptors originated from a man in his late teens or twenties in good health.

This clone was found once. The rearrangement links TRBV9 to TRBJ1-3; the D gene is possibly TRBD1 (6 bases). This CDR3 region has 14 residues. In germline, CDR1 is SGDLS, CDR2 YYNGEE. The V end was cut by 3 bases, the J end by 4 bases, with 11 bases between. This CDR3 is CASSGRGQGNTIYF. CDR3 sequence (DNA): TGTGCCAGCAGCGGCCGAGGACAGGGAAACACCATATATTTT.

The V call is TRBV6-8, the J call TRBJ2-5; 9 bases map to TRBD2. The J call is in doubt because the DNA end fits TRBJ2-7 better. This CDR3 has 15 residues. Germline V gene sequence: CDR1 MNHGY, CDR2 SAAAGT. DNA for the CDR3: TGTGCCAGCGCTCATACGGGACTAGCATTGTACGAGCAGTACTTC. This translates into CASAHTGLALYEQYF.

V gene TRBV21-1 combines with J gene TRBJ2-2; the listed D gene, TRBD1, was not tested against the DNA. TRBV21-1 is an annotated pseudogene. The CDR3 loop spans 18 amino acids. DNA for the CDR3: TGTGCCAGCAGCAAAGGTGGGACAGGGACTGCGAACACCGGGGAGCTGTTTTTT. It encodes CASSKGGTGTANTGELFF.

V and J are TRBV9 and TRBJ1-1; D not resolved. Germline CDR1 and CDR2: SGDLS and YYNGEE. The CDR3 contains 15 residues. Trimming cost V 2 bases and J 1 base, with 12 bases left between them. CDR3 sequence: CASSVLSGGNTEAFF. The CDR3 DNA sequence: TGTGCCAGCAGCGTCCTCTCTGGAGGGAACACTGAAGCTTTCTTT.

The chain joins TRBV4-2 to TRBJ2-7, with D perhaps TRBD2 (5 bases). CDR3 length equals 14 residues. Trimming cost V 0 bases and J 4 bases, with 10 bases left between them. Germline-derived CDR1 and CDR2 are LGHNA and YNFKEQ. The CDR3 DNA reads as TGTGCCAGCAGCCAAGATTCGGGATTTTACGAGCAGTACTTC. Residues: CASSQDSGFYEQYF.

The rearrangement uses TRBV9 and TRBJ1-5, with D unclear. Trimming pared 4 bases from V and 5 bases from J, leaving 10 bases between. Looked up from germline, CDR1 is SGDLS and CDR2 is YYNGEE. The CDR3 has 13 amino acids. The CDR3 region has the DNA TGTGCCAGCAGCCCTGGGCTGGATCAGCCCCAGCATTTT. Protein sequence: CASSPGLDQPQHF.

The J gene is TRBJ2-6, the V gene TRBV5-1, with 11 bases fitting TRBD1. Trimming cost V 5 bases and J 0 bases; bases outside gene matches: 1. The CDR3 is made up of 16 amino acids. Germline CDR1 is SGHRS and CDR2 is YFSETQ. This CDR3 reads CASRGTGGSGANVLTF. The CDR3 coding sequence is TGCGCCAGCAGGGGGACAGGGGGCTCTGGGGCCAACGTCCTGACTTTC. Full variable domain (outside the CDR3, taken from reference TRBV5-1 and TRBJ2-6): KAGVTQTPRYLIKTRGQQVTLSCSPISGHRSVSWYQQTPGQGLQFLFEYFSETQRNKGNFPGRFSGRQFSNSRSEMNVSTLELGDSALYLCASRGTGGSGANVLTFGAGSRLTVL.

The chain has TRBV2 and TRBJ1-2; tentatively, D is TRBD1 (6 bases). In germline, CDR1 is SNHLY, CDR2 FYNNEI. This CDR3 is 14 amino acids long. The V gene lost 3 bases and the J gene lost 2 bases, with 10 bases spanning the gap. The CDR3 DNA reads as TGTGCCAGCAGTGAGGACAGAAGAAACTATGGCTACACCTTC. Translated, it gives CASSEDRRNYGYTF.

V usage is TRBV6-1 and J usage is TRBJ2-2; D might be TRBD1 (6 bases). Trimming pared 5 bases from V and 4 bases from J, leaving 11 bases between. The germline V gene has CDR1 MNHNS and CDR2 SASEGT. This CDR3 spans 14 amino acids. The CDR3 loop is CASSKGTRTGELFF. DNA of the CDR3: TGTGCCAGCAGTAAGGGGACACGCACCGGGGAGCTGTTTTTT.

There are a few counts of this clone. The V call is TRBV5-1, the J call TRBJ2-6, with a possible D match to TRBD1 (5 bases). Deletions cut 0 bases from V and 0 bases from J, with 7 bases between. Germline CDR1 and CDR2: SGHRS and YFSETQ. The CDR3 sequence is 16 residues long. CDR3 protein: CASSLGQPSGANVLTF. CDR3 sequence (DNA): TGCGCCAGCAGCTTGGGACAGCCCTCTGGGGCCAACGTCCTGACTTTC.

The V call is TRBV4-2, the J call TRBJ2-5; 10 bases match TRBD2. With the DNA end fitting TRBJ2-7 better, the J assignment may be wrong. Germline assignment: CDR1 LGHNA and CDR2 YNFKEQ. The CDR3 covers 15 residues. In DNA form, the CDR3 reads TGTGCCAGCAGCCAAGACCAGCGGGGGGGCTACGAGCAGTACTTC. Translating gives CASSQDQRGGYEQYF.